This T cell receptor beta chain was sequenced during a study of T cell responses to AZD1222 COVID-19 vaccine. Note on this clone: Its specificity is not known.

The V end lost 0 bases, the J end lost 5 bases, and 11 bases lay between the germline ends. This CDR3 region has 14 residues. CDR1 MNHEY and CDR2 SMNVEV come from the germline V gene (reference sequence). Notes on the study in general: Receipt of two AZD1222 doses was followed by a rise in Spike-specific TCR breadth and depth. The reported proportion of spike-specific TCRs targeting unmutated variant regions was nearly half. Most donors were white British, females outnumbered males, and clonal diversity was possibly underestimated.

The repertoire was sequenced with immunoSEQ multiplex PCR; TCRdb's copy has only in-frame clones and lacks some. The sample shows around 140,000 clones, around 86% of them seen only once. The chain employs TRBV27 and TRBJ2-7; D perhaps matches TRBD1 (5 bases). The material sequenced was peripheral blood, taken on day 0 of AZD1222 vaccination. The TCR was taken from an adult in good health. CDR3 bases: TGTGCCAGCAGTTTATCCAGGGTTGGTAACGAGCAGTACTTC. Translation: CASSLSRVGNEQYF.